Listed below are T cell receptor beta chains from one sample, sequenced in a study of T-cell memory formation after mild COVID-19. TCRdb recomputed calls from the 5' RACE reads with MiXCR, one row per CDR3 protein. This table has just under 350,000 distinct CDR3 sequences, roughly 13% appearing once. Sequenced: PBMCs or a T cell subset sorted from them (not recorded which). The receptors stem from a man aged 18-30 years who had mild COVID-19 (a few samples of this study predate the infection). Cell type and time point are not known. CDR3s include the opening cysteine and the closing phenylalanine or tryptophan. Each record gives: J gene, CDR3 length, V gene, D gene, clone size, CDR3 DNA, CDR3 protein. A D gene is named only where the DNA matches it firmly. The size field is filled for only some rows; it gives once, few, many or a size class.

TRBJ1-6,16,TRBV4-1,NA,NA,TGCGCCAGCAGCCATCCCACACGACAGAAGCAATCACCCCTCCACTTT,CASSHPTRQKQSPLHF
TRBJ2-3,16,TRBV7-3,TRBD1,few,TGTGCCAGCAGCGCCTACGACAGGGGGCGGGGAGATACGCAGTATTTT,CASSAYDRGRGDTQYF
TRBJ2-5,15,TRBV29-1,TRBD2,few,TGCAGCGTGGCCCGGGGGGGGGTACCAAGAGAGACCCAGTACTTC,CSVARGGVPRETQYF
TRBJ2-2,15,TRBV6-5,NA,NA,NA,CASSYLDFGAGELFF
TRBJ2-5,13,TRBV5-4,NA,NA,TGTGCCAGCAGCTCAGAACGGTCAGAGACCCAGTACTTC,CASSSERSETQYF
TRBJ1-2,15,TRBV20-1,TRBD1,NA,TGCAGTGCTGGGGGGGGAGGACAGGGTAACTATGGCTACACCTTC,CSAGGGGQGNYGYTF
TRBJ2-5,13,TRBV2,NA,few,TGTGCCAGCAGTAAAGCGCTAAGGGAGACCCAGTACTTC,CASSKALRETQYF
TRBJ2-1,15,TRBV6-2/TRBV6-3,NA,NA,TGTGCCAGCAGTTACTCGAGCAGCTCCTACAATGAGCAGTTCTTC,CASSYSSSSYNEQFF
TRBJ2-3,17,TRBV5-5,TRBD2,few,TGTGCCAGCAGCTTGGGTTGGGCTCGCGGGGGAACAGATACGCAGTATTTT,CASSLGWARGGTDTQYF
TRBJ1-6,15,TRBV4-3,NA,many,TGCGCCAGCAGCCAAAGTGGCGGCAGGGACTCACCCCTCCACTTT,CASSQSGGRDSPLHF
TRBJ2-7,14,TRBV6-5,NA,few,TGTGCCAGCAGTTACTCTGGCAGGGAAAACGAGCAGTACTTC,CASSYSGRENEQYF
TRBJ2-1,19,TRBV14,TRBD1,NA,TGTGCCAGCAGCCAAGATCCGGTCGCGACAGGGGAACATTACAATGAGCAGTTCTTC,CASSQDPVATGEHYNEQFF
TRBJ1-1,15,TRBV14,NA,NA,TGTGCCAGCAGCCAAGATCTCGGGGGTCACGCTGAAGCTTTCTTT,CASSQDLGGHAEAFF
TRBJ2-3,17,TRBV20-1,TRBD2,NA,TGCAGTGCTAGAGATAGAGCTAGCGGGATTAGCACAGATACGCAGTATTTT,CSARDRASGISTDTQYF
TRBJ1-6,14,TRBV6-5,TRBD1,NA,TGTGCCAGCAGTTACGGGGACAGTACTTCACCCCTCCACTTT,CASSYGDSTSPLHF
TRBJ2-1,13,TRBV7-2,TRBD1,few,TGTGCCAGTACTCAGGGGGCGTACAATGAGCAGTTCTTC,CASTQGAYNEQFF
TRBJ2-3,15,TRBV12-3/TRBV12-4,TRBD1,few,TGTGCCAACAGTTTAAGAGGGGGCGCGGCAGATACGCAGTATTTT,CANSLRGGAADTQYF
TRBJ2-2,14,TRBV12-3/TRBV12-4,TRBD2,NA,TGTGCCAGCAGCACTACTAGCGGGGGCGGGGAGCTGTTTTTT,CASSTTSGGGELFF
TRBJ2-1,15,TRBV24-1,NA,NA,TGTGCCACCAGGAACAGGGCCTCCTCCTACAATGAGCAGTTCTTC,CATRNRASSYNEQFF
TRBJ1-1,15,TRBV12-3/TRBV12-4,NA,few,TGTGCCAGCCCCCCCCAGGGCTTCCAGAACACTGAAGCTTTCTTT,CASPPQGFQNTEAFF
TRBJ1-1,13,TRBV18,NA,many,TGTGCCAGCTCACCAGGAAGGGACACTGAAGCTTTCTTT,CASSPGRDTEAFF
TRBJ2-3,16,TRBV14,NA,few,TGTGCCAGCAGCCTCTTGCGGGGGCAGGCAATAGATACGCAGTATTTT,CASSLLRGQAIDTQYF
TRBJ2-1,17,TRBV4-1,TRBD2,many,TGCGCCAGCAGCCAAGAGCAAGCGGGGGGCCGGTACAATGAGCAGTTCTTC,CASSQEQAGGRYNEQFF
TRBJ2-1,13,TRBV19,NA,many,TGTGCCAGTAGTATCGGGACTGCCAATGAGCAGTTCTTC,CASSIGTANEQFF
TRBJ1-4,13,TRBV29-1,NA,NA,TGCAGCGTTGAAGCCCCGGGCTCGGAAAAACTGTTTTTT,CSVEAPGSEKLFF
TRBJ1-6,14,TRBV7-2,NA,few,TGTGCCAGCAGACCCAGTCAAGGACGTTCACCCCTCCACTTT,CASRPSQGRSPLHF
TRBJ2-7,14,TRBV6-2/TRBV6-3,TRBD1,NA,TGTGCCAGCAGAATTGGGACAGGGTCCTACGAGCAGTACTTC,CASRIGTGSYEQYF
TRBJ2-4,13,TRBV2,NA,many,TGTGCCAGCGGGCTGGCAGGGGGGAACATTCAGTACTTC,CASGLAGGNIQYF
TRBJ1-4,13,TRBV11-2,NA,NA,TGTGCCAGCAGCTTTCAGGGTGACGAAAAACTGTTTTTT,CASSFQGDEKLFF
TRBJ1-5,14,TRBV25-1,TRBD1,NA,TGTGCCAGCAGTGACGGGACAGTTGGCCAGCCCCAGCATTTT,CASSDGTVGQPQHF
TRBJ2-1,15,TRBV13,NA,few,TGTGCCAGCAGCCCGCGGACTGCCTCCTACAATGAGCAGTTCTTC,CASSPRTASYNEQFF
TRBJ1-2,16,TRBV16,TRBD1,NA,TGTGCCAGCAGCCAATCGTCTCAGGGGGCGCGTAATGGCTACACCTTC,CASSQSSQGARNGYTF
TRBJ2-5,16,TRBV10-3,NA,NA,TGTGCCATCGGGCGGGAACTTTCCGTTCCCGTGGAGACCCAGTACTTC,CAIGRELSVPVETQYF